Listed below are T cell receptor beta chains from one sample, sequenced in a study of PD-1 blockade in mismatch repair-deficient tumors. TCRdb keeps only in-frame clones here, not all; method: immunoSEQ multiplex PCR. The table shows approximately 130,000 clones, with about 85% occurring only once. The sequenced sample was peripheral blood, obtained 44 weeks after starting pembrolizumab. These receptors were taken from an adult with mismatch repair-deficient cancer. Each CDR3 is given with its conserved first and last residue. Each record gives: V gene, CDR3 length, J gene, clone size, CDR3 protein. Size is stated for part of the rows, as once, few or many counts, or as a class when the clone is expanded.

>TRBV5-5|16|TRBJ2-7|-
CASSAWGQGPSYEQYF
>TRBV5-1|12|TRBJ2-7|few
CASSSQHGVQYF
>TRBV27|11|TRBJ2-7|-
CASGLDYEQYF
>TRBV6-1|12|TRBJ2-7|-
CASSSMVYEQYF
>TRBV7-3|13|TRBJ1-1|few
CASGRDRSTEAFF
>TRBV7-6|15|TRBJ2-7|many
CASSLGGGSSGEQYF
>TRBV5-4|18|TRBJ2-2|-
CASSFSRRGRSGTGELFF
>TRBV18|12|TRBJ1-4|-
CASSSGGEKLFF
>TRBV5-4|16|TRBJ2-5|-
CASSLTPGSRVETQYF
>TRBV4-3|18|TRBJ2-3|-
CASSQGGLWESSTDTQYF
>TRBV4-3|16|TRBJ1-4|once
CASSQGGDSPVEKLFF